The present T cell receptor beta chain was sequenced within a study of healthy donors' naive CD4 and CD8 T cells. Study summary: For TCR alpha, new primers spanned all functional IMGT alpha genes. General study findings and limits: Alpha and beta chains were sequenced in bulk without pairing. Positive CDR3 charge linked to CD4+ cells, negative to CD8+ cells.

The CDR3 is made up of 12 amino acids. V lost 5 bases, J lost 6 bases, and 13 bases lay in between. Germline CDR1 is SQVTM and CDR2 is ANQGSEA. This clonotype has more than one count but fewer than ten. The antigen remains undetermined. Starting from approximately 500 ng of total RNA, TCR libraries were made with linear amplification. The authors' processing: 5 healthy donors contributed approximately 85,000 sequenced TCR alpha transcripts. Via MiXCR, TCRdb re-called the reads, giving one row per CDR3 protein. V and J calls and clone size were set by TCRdb, not the authors. Of roughly 200,000 distinct CDR3 sequences in the sample, 74% were seen once.

This clonotype was sampled from a pool of human donors in good health; the sample pools cells from several healthy donors. What was sequenced was naive CD4+ and CD8+ T cells sorted from blood, pooled from several donors. The chain employs TRBV29-1 and TRBJ1-1; D remains unclear. This CDR3 reads CSVLGERAEAFF. CDR3 bases: TGCAGCGTTCTCGGAGAGAGGGCTGAAGCTTTCTTT.